Each of the 22 T cell receptor beta chains below was sequenced from the same sample in a study of beta chain features in type 1 diabetes. Sequenced material consisted of expressed TCRB transcripts (all of the isolated RNA was reverse transcribed). Assay: immunoSEQ multiplex PCR; the TCRdb copy retains only in-frame clones and omits some. This sample has about 270,000 clones, with less than 15% found just once. The sequenced material came from naive CD4+ T cells from blood. These receptors originate from a woman aged 40-49 years in good health.

This clone was detected a few times. The V call is TRBV2, the J call TRBJ2-7; D uncertain. Germline V lookup: CDR1 SNHLY, CDR2 FYNNEI. Trimming shortened V by 6 bases and J by 2 bases, and 17 bases separated the two germline ends. The length of the CDR3 is 15 residues. Here the CDR3 reads CASRGDRLRTYEQYF. In DNA form, the CDR3 reads TGTGCCAGCAGGGGCGACCGGCTACGAACCTACGAGCAGTACTTC.

The chain is built from TRBV11-2 and TRBJ2-5, with 8 bases identical to TRBD2. Losses at the gene ends were 6 bases for V and 5 bases for J; bases not matched to a gene: 8. Germline V gene data show CDR1 as SGHAT and CDR2 as FQNNGV. The CDR3 is 14 residues long. CDR3: CASRPGTRLETQYF. DNA for the CDR3: TGTGCCAGCAGGCCGGGGACTAGGTTGGAGACCCAGTACTTC.

The genes are TRBV27 and TRBJ2-3; tentative D call: TRBD2 (6 bases). CDR1 is MNHEY and CDR2 is SMNVEV in the germline V gene (reference sequence). V dropped 0 bases and J dropped 1 base, with 8 bases sitting between them. This CDR3 region has 15 residues. DNA of the CDR3: TGTGCCAGCAGTTTATCGACTAGGGGCACAGATACGCAGTATTTT. Its translation: CASSLSTRGTDTQYF.

The table lists this clone with a few counts. The chain joins TRBV7-9 to TRBJ1-5; D gene ambiguous. The CDR3 runs 12 residues. Between the trimmed V and J ends, which lost 3 bases and 5 bases, there was a span of 5 bases. Per germline, CDR1 SEHNR and CDR2 FQNEAQ (reference sequence). The CDR3 coding sequence is TGTGCCAGCAGCTTCCTAGATCAGCCCCAGCATTTT. Amino acid sequence: CASSFLDQPQHF.

This chain links TRBV6-1 with TRBJ2-7; TRBD1 matches 7 bases. With 7 bases clipped from V and 2 bases from J, the junction kept 5 bases outside the gene matches. This CDR3 spans 13 amino acids. Germline V gene data show CDR1 as MNHNS and CDR2 as SASEGT. The CDR3 here is CASTIGQAYEQYF. CDR3 nucleotides: TGTGCCAGCACCATTGGACAGGCCTACGAGCAGTACTTC.

In DNA form, the CDR3 reads TGTGCCAGCAGTCAAACAGGGTCGCCGGGGGGCACTGAAGCTTTCTTT. Protein sequence: CASSQTGSPGGTEAFF. The rearrangement uses TRBV2 and TRBJ1-1; maybe TRBD1 (6 bases). This CDR3 is built from 16 residues. Germline V gene lookup returns CDR1 SNHLY and CDR2 FYNNEI. V lost 5 bases and J 4 bases, leaving 20 bases between the germline ends.

Only a few counts were recorded for this clone. The chain recombines TRBV18 with TRBJ2-7; 9 nucleotides match TRBD1. Germline V CDR1 and CDR2: KGHSH, LQKENI. This CDR3 is built from 15 residues. V lost 6 bases and J lost 6; bases outside the gene matches: 12. The CDR3 is CASSRNRDREGEQYF. The CDR3, as DNA: TGTGCCAGCTCCCGCAACCGGGACAGGGAGGGCGAGCAGTACTTC. Drawing the rest from reference TRBV18 and TRBJ2-7, the complete variable domain is NAGVMQNPRHLVRRRGQEARLRCSPMKGHSHVYWYRQLPEEGLKFMVYLQKENIIDESGMPKERFSAEFPKEGPSILRIQQVVRGDSAAYFCASSRNRDREGEQYFGPGTRLTVT.

The chain joins TRBV10-2 to TRBJ1-5, with no clear D. CDR3 size: 12 residues. Trimming pared 10 bases from V and 2 bases from J, leaving 9 bases between. Germline-derived CDR1 and CDR2 are WSHSY and SAAADI. In DNA form, the CDR3 reads TGCGCCACTTCAAGCGGCAATCAGCCCCAGCATTTT. This codes for CATSSGNQPQHF.

Here the CDR3 DNA reads TGTGCCAGCTCACCAAGAGAGGGACTAGCGGGAAACATTCAGTACTTC. Residues: CASSPREGLAGNIQYF. This chain links TRBV18 with TRBJ2-4, with 12 nucleotides matching TRBD2. The CDR3 is 16 residues long. Germline lookup yields CDR1 KGHSH and CDR2 LQKENI. V was clipped by 2 bases and J by 6 bases; unmatched bases: 5.

The chain couples TRBV27 to TRBJ1-1; TRBD1 might be the D (6 bases). The V end lost 6 bases, the J end lost 2 bases, and 19 bases lay between the germline ends. This CDR3 contains 16 residues. CDR1 is MNHEY, CDR2 SMNVEV, per germline (reference sequence). DNA for the CDR3: TGTGCCAGCAGATTACAGCGGGGGCACGGAAACACTGAAGCTTTCTTT. Protein: CASRLQRGHGNTEAFF.

The V call is TRBV6-1, the J call TRBJ2-3, with TRBD2 as a possible D gene (6 bases). CDR3 length equals 15 residues. CDR1 is MNHNS, CDR2 SASEGT, per germline. V was pared by 5 bases and J by 4 bases, with 16 bases between. The CDR3 is CASSSGTGVSDTQYF. In nucleotides, the CDR3 is TGTGCCAGCAGTTCCGGAACGGGGGTTTCAGATACGCAGTATTTT.

The rearrangement uses TRBV10-3 and TRBJ1-2; tentative D call: TRBD1 (6 bases). Trimming pared 7 bases from V and 7 bases from J, leaving 25 bases between. Germline loops: CDR1 ENHRY, CDR2 SYGVKD. The CDR3 has 16 amino acids. The CDR3 DNA reads TGTGCCATCATCTCTCTGGGTTTGGGGGCAGCGGCTGGCTACACCTTC. Translating it yields CAIISLGLGAAAGYTF.

The gene calls are TRBV9 and TRBJ2-3; D perhaps matches TRBD1 (5 bases). This CDR3 region has 13 residues. The germline gives CDR1 SGDLS, CDR2 YYNGEE. Trimming cost V 7 bases and J 0 bases, with 9 bases left between them. The CDR3 reads CASGDRSTDTQYF. The CDR3 DNA reads as TGTGCCAGCGGCGACAGAAGCACAGATACGCAGTATTTT.

This clone was seen a few times. The rearrangement uses TRBV7-6 and TRBJ2-1; TRBD2 aligns across 12 bases. V gave up 2 bases and J gave up 8 bases; unmatched junction bases: 7. The CDR3 loop spans 16 amino acids. From germline, CDR1 is SGHVS and CDR2 FNYEAQ. The CDR3 DNA reads as TGTGCCAGCAGCTTAATGCTAGCGGGGGGGACCCATGAGCAGTTCTTC. Protein: CASSLMLAGGTHEQFF.

This chain uses TRBV13 with TRBJ1-2; 7 nucleotides agree with TRBD1. V trimming: 6 bases; J trimming: 4 bases; junction bases outside the gene matches: 8. CDR1 is PRHDT, CDR2 FYEKMQ, per germline (reference sequence). The CDR3 contains 14 residues. The CDR3 region has the DNA TGTGCCAGCAGAAGGGACAGACTGAGCTATGGCTACACCTTC. It encodes CASRRDRLSYGYTF.

This clone has more than one count but fewer than ten. The V call is TRBV10-3, the J call TRBJ2-5; 12 positions match TRBD2. Germline CDR1 reads ENHRY; CDR2 reads SYGVKD. Trimming cost V 2 bases and J 5 bases; bases outside gene matches: 3. CDR3 length equals 15 residues. CDR3 loop: CAISETSGGSETQYF. DNA of the CDR3: TGTGCCATCAGTGAGACTAGCGGGGGGTCGGAGACCCAGTACTTC.

The J gene is TRBJ2-3, the V gene TRBV18; 7 bases fit TRBD2. J was trimmed by 2 bases and V by 2 bases; bases with no gene match: 4. Germline V gene data show CDR1 as KGHSH and CDR2 as LQKENI. The CDR3 is 15 residues long. The CDR3 sequence is CASSPTAGITDTQYF. The CDR3 nucleotides read TGTGCCAGCTCACCAACAGCGGGGATCACAGATACGCAGTATTTT.

This clone was seen more than once but under ten times. The chain recombines TRBV6-1 with TRBJ2-7; D possibly corresponds to TRBD1 (5 bases). The CDR3 length is 15 residues. V lost 4 bases, J lost 0 bases, and 13 bases lay in between. CDR1 MNHNS and CDR2 SASEGT come from the germline V gene. For the CDR3, the DNA is TGTGCCAGCAGTGCCCAGTGGGGCTCCTCCTACGAGCAGTACTTC. Amino acid sequence: CASSAQWGSSYEQYF.

The chain combines TRBV29-1 with TRBJ1-5; 7 positions match TRBD1. This CDR3 has 13 amino acids. With V trimmed by 4 bases and J by 2 bases, 2 bases remained unmatched. Per the germline V gene, CDR1 is SQVTM and CDR2 is ANQGSEA. The CDR3 DNA reads as TGCAGCGTTGGGACAGGCCGCAATCAGCCCCAGCATTTT. Translating gives CSVGTGRNQPQHF.

The V call is TRBV7-9, the J call TRBJ2-7; possible D gene TRBD1, 5 bases. CDR1 SEHNR and CDR2 FQNEAQ come from the germline V gene (reference sequence). This CDR3 spans 15 amino acids. V was trimmed by 6 bases and J by 1 base, leaving 16 bases between them. In DNA form, the CDR3 reads TGTGCCAGCAGACAAGTGGGGCGTAGGTCCTACGAGCAGTACTTC. Protein sequence: CASRQVGRRSYEQYF.

The sample holds a few counts of this clone. The chain couples TRBV5-1 to TRBJ2-1; 10 nucleotides line up with TRBD2. Trimming took 5 bases from V and 5 from J; bases not matched to a gene: 4. The CDR3 totals 14 residues. CDR1 is SGHRS and CDR2 is YFSETQ in the germline V gene. DNA of the CDR3: TGCGCCAGCAGACTAGCGGGGAACCACAATGAGCAGTTCTTC. It yields the protein CASRLAGNHNEQFF.

This clone was observed a few times. This chain joins TRBV11-3 and TRBJ1-1; no reliable D call. V lost 1 base to trimming and J lost 4 bases, with 7 bases between them. Germline values: CDR1 SGHNT, CDR2 YENEEA. This CDR3 is 13 amino acids long. CDR3 protein: CASSLGSTTEAFF. The CDR3 DNA sequence: TGTGCCAGCAGCTTAGGGAGTACCACTGAAGCTTTCTTT.